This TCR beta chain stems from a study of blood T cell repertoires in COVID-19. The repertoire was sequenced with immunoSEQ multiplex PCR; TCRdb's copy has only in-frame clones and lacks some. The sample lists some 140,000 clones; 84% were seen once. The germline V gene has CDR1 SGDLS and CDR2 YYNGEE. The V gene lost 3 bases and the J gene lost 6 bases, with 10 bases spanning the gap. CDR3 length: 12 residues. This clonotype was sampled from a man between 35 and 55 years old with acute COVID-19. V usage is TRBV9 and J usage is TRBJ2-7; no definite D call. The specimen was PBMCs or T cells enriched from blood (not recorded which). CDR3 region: CASSEPPGEQYF. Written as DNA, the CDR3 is TGTGCCAGCAGCGAGCCTCCAGGCGAGCAGTACTTC.